These 27 T cell receptor beta chains came from one sample sequenced in a study of beta chain features in type 1 diabetes. cDNA synthesis used the whole RNA isolate, giving expressed TCRB sequences. Using immunoSEQ multiplex PCR, the repertoire was profiled, and TCRdb retains in-frame clones only, with some absent. The profile shows under 200,000 clones, over 7.5% of them singletons. Sequencing was performed on central memory CD4+ T cells from blood. Receptors originate from a woman younger than 35 in good health.

This clone was found a few times. This chain joins TRBV10-1 and TRBJ2-3, with a possible D match to TRBD1 (6 bases). V was pared by 2 bases and J by 3 bases, with 9 bases between. This CDR3 region has 14 residues. Germline CDR1 WNHNN, CDR2 SYGVQD (reference sequence). CDR3 coding DNA: TGCGCCAGCAGTGAGGGACAGTGGACAGATACGCAGTATTTT. It is translated as CASSEGQWTDTQYF.

J is TRBJ1-5 and V is TRBV7-2, with D hard to call. Germline CDR1 and CDR2: SGHTA and FQGNSA. The CDR3 length is 15 residues. The V gene lost 2 bases and the J gene lost 1 base, with 9 bases spanning the gap. In DNA, the CDR3 is TGTGCCAGCAGCTTACGGGGATACAGCAATCAGCCCCAGCATTTT. It is translated as CASSLRGYSNQPQHF. The whole variable domain, filled in from reference TRBV7-2 and TRBJ1-5, reads GAGVSQSPSNKVTEKGKDVELRCDPISGHTALYWYRQSLGQGLEFLIYFQGNSAPDKSGLPSDRFSAERTGGSVSTLTIQRTQQEDSAVYLCASSLRGYSNQPQHFGDGTRLSIL.

The chain has TRBV7-9 and TRBJ1-2; D is undetermined. The V gene lost 4 bases and the J gene lost 4 bases, with 10 bases spanning the gap. The CDR3 is made up of 13 amino acids. Germline V lookup: CDR1 SEHNR, CDR2 FQNEAQ (reference sequence). This CDR3 reads CASSYTEPYGYTF. CDR3 sequence (DNA): TGTGCCAGCAGCTACACAGAACCCTATGGCTACACCTTC.

The chain uses TRBV11-2 and TRBJ1-1; TRBD1 agrees at 10 bases. V shed 5 bases, J shed 5 bases, and the junction held 5 bases outside the gene matches. This CDR3 spans 14 amino acids. In germline, CDR1 is SGHAT, CDR2 FQNNGV. The CDR3 loop is CASSAGQGWTEAFF. CDR3 nucleotides: TGTGCCAGCAGCGCGGGACAGGGGTGGACTGAAGCTTTCTTT.

There are a few counts of this clone. This sequence joins TRBV11-2 and TRBJ2-7, with TRBD2 matching over 7 bases. V shed 5 bases and J 4 bases; nucleotides not matched to a gene: 5. Germline V CDR1 and CDR2: SGHAT, FQNNGV. This CDR3 spans 13 amino acids. The CDR3 loop is CASSPAGVYEQYF. The DNA of the CDR3 is TGTGCCAGCAGCCCTGCGGGGGTTTACGAGCAGTACTTC.

This clone was detected a few times. The DNA for the CDR3 is TGTGCCAGCAGCTTGGGTGACAGGGGGTCTCGTGAAAAACTGTTTTTT. Protein: CASSLGDRGSREKLFF. The genes are TRBV7-9 and TRBJ1-4; 9 nucleotides align to TRBD1. The CDR3 is 16 amino acids. Germline CDR1 reads SEHNR; CDR2 reads FQNEAQ (reference sequence). V shed 3 bases, J shed 7 bases, and the junction held 9 bases outside the gene matches.

V usage is TRBV30 and J usage is TRBJ2-3; TRBD2 might be the D (6 bases). The germline V gene has CDR1 GTSNPN and CDR2 SVGIG (reference sequence). V was pared by 1 base and J by 3 bases, with 11 bases between. This CDR3 is built from 14 residues. For the CDR3, the DNA is TGTGCCTGGAGTGAGGCGGGACCTACAGATACGCAGTATTTT. This translates into CAWSEAGPTDTQYF. The entire variable domain, with the rest obtained from reference TRBV30 and TRBJ2-3, is as follows: SQTIHQWPATLVQPVGSPLSLECTVEGTSNPNLYWYRQAAGRGLQLLFYSVGIGQISSEVPQNLSASRPQDRQFILSSKKLLLSDSGFYLCAWSEAGPTDTQYFGPGTRLTVL.

V usage is TRBV7-2 and J usage is TRBJ2-7; TRBD1 matches at 7 bases. The CDR3 is 13 amino acids. Per germline, CDR1 SGHTA and CDR2 FQGNSA. With 5 bases clipped from V and 3 bases from J, the junction kept 4 bases outside the gene matches. This chain's CDR3 is CASSRDRVYEQYF. The CDR3 bases are TGTGCCAGCAGCCGCGACAGGGTCTACGAGCAGTACTTC.

In its sample, this clone was seen a few times. This sample also contains other DNA sequences that code for the same CDR3. The gene calls are TRBV6-6 and TRBJ2-5; 9 nucleotides align to TRBD1. The V and J ends lost 6 bases and 1 base, in that order; junction bases with no gene match: 0. CDR3 length equals 13 residues. Germline V CDR1 and CDR2: MNHNY, SVGAGI (reference sequence). CDR3 amino acids: CASRTGGQETQYF. The CDR3 DNA reads TGTGCCAGCAGGACAGGGGGCCAAGAGACCCAGTACTTC.

In this sample, this clone turned up a few times. The chain employs TRBV30 and TRBJ1-2; D is perhaps TRBD1 (5 bases). Germline lookup yields CDR1 GTSNPN and CDR2 SVGIG (reference sequence). The CDR3 spans 19 residues. Trimming took off 3 bases at V and 3 bases at J, with 29 bases between the two ends. The CDR3 is CAWRGGEAGRRRVDYGYTF. Written as DNA, the CDR3 is TGTGCCTGGAGGGGGGGAGAGGCAGGCCGACGGCGTGTTGACTATGGCTACACCTTC.

This clone occurred a few times. The J gene is TRBJ1-1, the V gene TRBV2, with 7 bases identical to TRBD1. Germline loops: CDR1 SNHLY, CDR2 FYNNEI. CDR3 length: 13 residues. Unmatched junction bases numbered 9, after V lost 6 bases and J lost 8 bases. The CDR3 here is CASRLTGNWEAFF. CDR3 nucleotide sequence: TGTGCCAGCAGGCTGACAGGGAATTGGGAAGCTTTCTTT.

On this clone itself: Additional DNA sequences in this sample encode the identical CDR3. This chain uses TRBV4-1 with TRBJ2-1, with D possibly TRBD2 on 6 matching bases. This CDR3 has 13 amino acids. The germline V and J ends were trimmed by 0 bases and 10 bases, with 10 bases remaining between them. Germline V gene sequence: CDR1 MGHRA, CDR2 YSYEKL. This CDR3 reads CASSQEGGGEQFF. As DNA, the CDR3 is TGCGCCAGCAGCCAAGAGGGGGGAGGAGAGCAGTTCTTC.

This clone was seen only a few times. The chain links TRBV5-6 to TRBJ1-4, with 12 bases matching TRBD1. V was clipped by 2 bases and J by 11 bases; unmatched bases: 4. This CDR3 region has 14 residues. CDR1 SGHDT and CDR2 YYEEEE come from the germline V gene. CDR3 DNA: TGTGCCAGCAGCTTCGGGACAGGGGGCTTCAAACTGTTTTTT. Its protein is CASSFGTGGFKLFF.

This clone was picked up a small number of times. The chain recombines TRBV5-6 with TRBJ1-2; TRBD1 matches at 10 bases. From germline, CDR1 is SGHDT and CDR2 YYEEEE. After removal of 4 bases from V and 3 bases from J, the junction contained 9 bases not matched to a gene. The CDR3 has 16 amino acids. DNA for the CDR3: TGTGCCAGCAGCCCAGACAGGGGGCGCCGCGACTATGGCTACACCTTC. Its translation is CASSPDRGRRDYGYTF.

The genes are TRBV15 and TRBJ1-2, with 7 bases matching TRBD1. With 5 bases clipped from V and 0 bases from J, the junction kept 12 bases outside the gene matches. The CDR3 sequence is 17 residues long. Looked up from germline, CDR1 is LNHNV and CDR2 is YYDKDF (reference sequence). CDR3 loop: CATSHRGPRDTNYGYTF. In DNA form, the CDR3 reads TGTGCCACCAGCCACAGGGGTCCGAGGGATACTAACTATGGCTACACCTTC. Together with reference TRBV15 and TRBJ1-2, the CDR3 gives the full variable domain: DAMVIQNPRYQVTQFGKPVTLSCSQTLNHNVMYWYQQKSSQAPKLLFHYYDKDFNNEADTPDNFQSRRPNTSFCFLDIRSPGLGDTAMYLCATSHRGPRDTNYGYTFGSGTRLTVV.

The genes are TRBV5-1 and TRBJ1-1; the D gene is possibly TRBD1 (5 bases). Trimming pared 4 bases from V and 0 bases from J, leaving 10 bases between. The CDR3 is made up of 14 amino acids. The germline CDR1 and CDR2 sequences are SGHRS and YFSETQ. CDR3 nucleotides: TGCGCCAGCAGCGTAGTGGGGCTGAACACTGAAGCTTTCTTT. Translating it yields CASSVVGLNTEAFF.

The table lists this clone with a few counts. J is TRBJ2-1 and V is TRBV7-3; 10 nucleotides align to TRBD1. CDR3 size: 14 residues. Trimming removed 5 bases from V and 6 bases from J; junction bases left unmatched: 4. Germline V gene lookup returns CDR1 SGHTA and CDR2 FQGTGA. CDR3 bases: TGTGCCAGCAGCCGGACAGGGGGAAGCAATGAGCAGTTCTTC. This gives the protein CASSRTGGSNEQFF.

The J gene is TRBJ2-7, the V gene TRBV30, with 8 bases identical to TRBD2. In germline, CDR1 is GTSNPN, CDR2 SVGIG (reference sequence). The CDR3 is 13 residues long. The trim removed 3 bases at V and 2 bases at J, leaving 3 bases unmatched. CDR3: CAWRLAGTYEQYF. The CDR3 DNA follows: TGTGCCTGGAGGTTAGCGGGAACCTACGAGCAGTACTTC.

V usage is TRBV29-1 and J usage is TRBJ2-5; possibly TRBD1 for D (5 bases). Trimming shortened V by 4 bases and J by 1 base, and 13 bases separated the two germline ends. The CDR3 spans 14 residues. Germline loops: CDR1 SQVTM, CDR2 ANQGSEA. In nucleotides, the CDR3 is TGCAGCGTTGCAAGGGGTGGTGGCCAAGAGACCCAGTACTTC. It specifies CSVARGGGQETQYF.

The chain recombines TRBV2 with TRBJ2-5; no clear D gene. In germline, CDR1 is SNHLY, CDR2 FYNNEI. This CDR3 is 13 amino acids long. Between the trimmed V and J ends, which lost 3 bases and 2 bases, there was a span of 7 bases. CDR3 nucleotides: TGTGCCAGCAGTGAGGAGTTGCAAGAGACCCAGTACTTC. Translation gives CASSEELQETQYF.

V usage is TRBV18 and J usage is TRBJ1-4; D unclear. Germline V gene lookup returns CDR1 KGHSH and CDR2 LQKENI. The ends were cut back, 2 bases at V and 2 bases at J, with 6 bases in the middle. The CDR3 sequence is 14 residues long. The DNA of the CDR3 is TGTGCCAGCTCACCAGGCTGGACTAATGAAAAACTGTTTTTT. It encodes CASSPGWTNEKLFF.

The V call is TRBV7-2, the J call TRBJ1-6; no clear D gene. V was shortened by 3 bases and J by 7 bases, with 4 bases between the two germline ends. This CDR3 is built from 12 residues. Germline V lookup: CDR1 SGHTA, CDR2 FQGNSA. CDR3 in DNA: TGTGCCAGCAGCTTCCAGAATTCACCCCTCCACTTT. It yields the protein CASSFQNSPLHF.

The J gene is TRBJ1-1, the V gene TRBV5-1; 8 bases line up with TRBD1. CDR3 length: 13 amino acids. The J segment lost 5 bases and the V segment lost 3 bases, leaving 3 bases of the junction unmatched. Germline V gives CDR1 SGHRS, CDR2 YFSETQ. CDR3 in DNA: TGCGCCAGCAGCTGGACAGGGTCTACTGAAGCTTTCTTT. Its translation: CASSWTGSTEAFF.

This clone was observed a few times. This rearrangement joins TRBV7-2 to TRBJ2-7; D call uncertain. Trimming took off 1 base at V and 7 bases at J, with 11 bases between the two ends. CDR1 and CDR2 (germline): SGHTA, FQGNSA. The CDR3 extends over 13 amino acids. The CDR3 here is CASSLDPRGEQYF. CDR3 bases: TGTGCCAGCAGCTTAGACCCCAGAGGAGAGCAGTACTTC.

The chain combines TRBV5-6 with TRBJ2-2, with 7 nucleotides matching TRBD1. The junction had 4 bases not matched to a gene; V was cut back by 0 bases and J by 5 bases. This CDR3 comprises 15 residues. The germline V gene encodes CDR1 SGHDT and CDR2 YYEEEE. The CDR3 loop reads CASSLGQGGTGELFF. CDR3 coding DNA: TGTGCCAGCAGCTTGGGACAGGGCGGGACCGGGGAGCTGTTTTTT.

This clone has just a few counts. V and J are TRBV19 and TRBJ2-2, with D possibly TRBD2 on 5 matching bases. The length of the CDR3 is 15 residues. Trimming shortened V by 8 bases and J by 1 base, and 14 bases separated the two germline ends. Germline V lookup: CDR1 LNHDA, CDR2 SQIVND (reference sequence). The CDR3 sequence: CASRDERKNTGELFF. The CDR3 nucleotides are TGTGCCAGTCGAGACGAGCGGAAGAACACCGGGGAGCTGTTTTTT.

There are a few counts of this clone. This chain joins TRBV18 and TRBJ1-5, with D perhaps TRBD1 (5 bases). Germline V gene data show CDR1 as KGHSH and CDR2 as LQKENI. Trimming removed 2 bases from V and 5 bases from J, with 7 bases in between. The CDR3 consists of 13 residues. CDR3 sequence (DNA): TGTGCCAGCTCACCAACAGGCGATCAGCCCCAGCATTTT. This translates into CASSPTGDQPQHF. Variable domain in full (rest from reference TRBV18 and TRBJ1-5): NAGVMQNPRHLVRRRGQEARLRCSPMKGHSHVYWYRQLPEEGLKFMVYLQKENIIDESGMPKERFSAEFPKEGPSILRIQQVVRGDSAAYFCASSPTGDQPQHFGDGTRLSIL.